These T cell receptor beta chains were read from a single sample in a study of blood T cell repertoires in COVID-19. TCRdb keeps only in-frame clones here, not all; method: immunoSEQ multiplex PCR. The sample lists about 250,000 clones; around 90% were seen once. Material for sequencing was PBMCs or T cells enriched from blood (not recorded which). All receptors come from a woman aged 25-40 years with acute COVID-19. The CDR3 runs from the conserved cysteine through the conserved F or W. The D gene is left open where the match is weak.

J gene: TRBJ1-6
CDR3 length: 15
V gene: TRBV30
D gene: TRBD1
CDR3 protein: CAWRAWDRGPSPLHF

J gene: TRBJ1-1
CDR3 length: 14
V gene: TRBV2
D gene: .
CDR3 protein: CASTTDKTYTEAFF

J gene: TRBJ2-1
CDR3 length: 16
V gene: TRBV14
D gene: TRBD1
CDR3 protein: CASSLRRDRGTNEQFF

J gene: TRBJ1-5
CDR3 length: 16
V gene: TRBV19
D gene: .
CDR3 protein: CASSSVFWGGNQPQHF

J gene: TRBJ1-3
CDR3 length: 15
V gene: TRBV5-6
D gene: TRBD1
CDR3 protein: CASSLQGVTGNTIYF

J gene: TRBJ1-1
CDR3 length: 13
V gene: TRBV11-1
D gene: .
CDR3 protein: CASSLSQNTEAFF

J gene: TRBJ2-5
CDR3 length: 17
V gene: TRBV28
D gene: TRBD2
CDR3 protein: CASSSGTGGGDQETQYF

J gene: TRBJ2-1
CDR3 length: 15
V gene: TRBV7-8
D gene: .
CDR3 protein: CASSLGSGSLGEQFF

J gene: TRBJ1-5
CDR3 length: 13
V gene: TRBV28
D gene: TRBD1
CDR3 protein: CASRTGFNQPQHF

J gene: TRBJ2-2
CDR3 length: 15
V gene: TRBV7-2
D gene: TRBD1
CDR3 protein: CASSPTTGAGGELFF

J gene: TRBJ1-5
CDR3 length: 15
V gene: TRBV30
D gene: .
CDR3 protein: CAWSVEGRWGQPQHF

J gene: TRBJ1-6
CDR3 length: 16
V gene: TRBV27
D gene: TRBD1
CDR3 protein: CASSEQGLPYNSPLHF

J gene: TRBJ1-2
CDR3 length: 13
V gene: TRBV3-1/TRBV3-2
D gene: .
CDR3 protein: CASSQEGRRADTF

J gene: TRBJ2-7
CDR3 length: 16
V gene: TRBV5-6
D gene: .
CDR3 protein: CASSLSGGEALRGQYF

J gene: TRBJ2-1
CDR3 length: 15
V gene: TRBV9
D gene: TRBD2
CDR3 protein: CASSVAQASGDEQFF

J gene: TRBJ1-2
CDR3 length: 15
V gene: TRBV5-1
D gene: TRBD1
CDR3 protein: CASSVTGGTNYGYTF

J gene: TRBJ2-5
CDR3 length: 15
V gene: TRBV7-9
D gene: TRBD2
CDR3 protein: CASSHGLASRKTQYF

J gene: TRBJ2-4
CDR3 length: 16
V gene: TRBV6-1
D gene: .
CDR3 protein: CASSERGMGAKNIQYF

J gene: TRBJ2-7
CDR3 length: 17
V gene: TRBV10-3
D gene: .
CDR3 protein: CATTTGSGGILSYEQYF

J gene: TRBJ1-1
CDR3 length: 15
V gene: TRBV10-1
D gene: .
CDR3 protein: CASSETGLSVTEAFF

J gene: TRBJ1-2
CDR3 length: 13
V gene: TRBV3-1/TRBV3-2
D gene: .
CDR3 protein: CASSPGTRHGYTF

J gene: TRBJ2-7
CDR3 length: 17
V gene: TRBV5-1
D gene: TRBD2
CDR3 protein: CASSRDLAGGTNYEQYF

J gene: TRBJ1-2
CDR3 length: 14
V gene: TRBV7-2
D gene: .
CDR3 protein: CASSLGRDNYGYTF

J gene: TRBJ2-7
CDR3 length: 13
V gene: TRBV14
D gene: .
CDR3 protein: CASSQDYTGEQYF

J gene: TRBJ1-2
CDR3 length: 14
V gene: TRBV9
D gene: TRBD1
CDR3 protein: CASSPRDRGYGYTF

J gene: TRBJ2-1
CDR3 length: 15
V gene: TRBV10-1
D gene: .
CDR3 protein: CASSESTGPVSEQFF

J gene: TRBJ2-2
CDR3 length: 14
V gene: TRBV11-2
D gene: .
CDR3 protein: CASTPQGGTGELFF

J gene: TRBJ1-1
CDR3 length: 14
V gene: TRBV14
D gene: .
CDR3 protein: CASSLQGLNTEAFF

J gene: TRBJ1-2
CDR3 length: 15
V gene: TRBV18
D gene: .
CDR3 protein: CASSPPGGTSDGYTF

J gene: TRBJ2-1
CDR3 length: 14
V gene: TRBV28
D gene: .
CDR3 protein: CASKPVEVSNEQFF

J gene: TRBJ2-1
CDR3 length: 15
V gene: TRBV7-3
D gene: .
CDR3 protein: CASSPGTGDHNEQFF

J gene: TRBJ1-4
CDR3 length: 17
V gene: TRBV7-9
D gene: TRBD1
CDR3 protein: CASSLGWTGTTNEKLFF

J gene: TRBJ1-4
CDR3 length: 14
V gene: TRBV18
D gene: TRBD1
CDR3 protein: CASSPVQGGEKLFF

J gene: TRBJ1-6
CDR3 length: 15
V gene: TRBV3-1/TRBV3-2
D gene: .
CDR3 protein: CASSEFRGYNSPLHF

J gene: TRBJ2-1
CDR3 length: 14
V gene: TRBV18
D gene: TRBD2
CDR3 protein: CASSPAGADNEQFF

J gene: TRBJ1-3
CDR3 length: 15
V gene: TRBV28
D gene: .
CDR3 protein: CASSYDTHSGNTIYF

J gene: TRBJ1-2
CDR3 length: 13
V gene: TRBV4-1
D gene: .
CDR3 protein: CASSQAGFYGYTF

J gene: TRBJ2-1
CDR3 length: 15
V gene: TRBV2
D gene: TRBD2
CDR3 protein: CASSGQTSFYNEQFF

J gene: TRBJ2-7
CDR3 length: 15
V gene: TRBV19
D gene: TRBD1
CDR3 protein: CASSRGTGEAYEQYF

J gene: TRBJ2-3
CDR3 length: 17
V gene: TRBV4-3
D gene: TRBD2
CDR3 protein: CASSQDPAGPGTDTQYF

J gene: TRBJ1-5
CDR3 length: 14
V gene: TRBV5-6
D gene: .
CDR3 protein: CASSLGSGNQPQHF

J gene: TRBJ1-6
CDR3 length: 15
V gene: TRBV18
D gene: .
CDR3 protein: CASSPAVERGSPLHF

J gene: TRBJ2-7
CDR3 length: 15
V gene: TRBV6-6
D gene: TRBD2
CDR3 protein: CASSYTVAGGTEQYF

J gene: TRBJ2-7
CDR3 length: 13
V gene: TRBV9
D gene: TRBD1
CDR3 protein: CASSATGTHEQYF

J gene: TRBJ2-1
CDR3 length: 16
V gene: TRBV7-9
D gene: TRBD2
CDR3 protein: CASSSHPGLAGDEQFF

J gene: TRBJ2-3
CDR3 length: 14
V gene: TRBV7-9
D gene: .
CDR3 protein: CASSLGTSTDTQYF

J gene: TRBJ2-1
CDR3 length: 20
V gene: TRBV27
D gene: TRBD2
CDR3 protein: CASSPIGLAGNGRSYNEQFF

J gene: TRBJ2-3
CDR3 length: 16
V gene: TRBV19
D gene: TRBD2
CDR3 protein: CASNEWTSGSTDTQYF

J gene: TRBJ2-7
CDR3 length: 12
V gene: TRBV11-2
D gene: .
CDR3 protein: CASKRDSYEQYF

J gene: TRBJ2-6
CDR3 length: 13
V gene: TRBV10-3
D gene: .
CDR3 protein: CAGRVSGANVLTF